Listed below are T cell receptor beta chains from one sample, sequenced in a study of T cell responses to AZD1222 COVID-19 vaccine. Clones were read by immunoSEQ multiplex PCR, and TCRdb kept only the in-frame ones, dropping some. This sample has 86,000 or so clones, with approximately 90% found just once. The material was peripheral blood, obtained on day 0 of AZD1222 vaccination. These receptors were taken from an adult in good health. The CDR3 runs from the conserved cysteine through the conserved F or W. D genes are given only for firm matches. Clone size is given for some rows only: seen once, a few or many times, or a class if the clone is expanded.

cdr3_aa cdr3_nt j_call clone_size v_call d_call
CASGLGQGKNYGYTF TGTGCTAGTGGTTTGGGGCAGGGAAAAAACTATGGCTACACCTTC TRBJ1-2 . TRBV12-5 .
CASSLTRGSAFF TGCGCCAGCAGCTTAACCAGGGGGTCCGCTTTCTTT TRBJ1-1 . TRBV5-1 TRBD1
CASRTTSGSIDTQYF TGTGCCAGCAGGACAACTAGCGGGAGTATAGATACGCAGTATTTT TRBJ2-3 . TRBV27 TRBD2
CSVVGGPEAFF TGCAGCGTTGTAGGGGGACCAGAAGCTTTCTTT TRBJ1-1 . TRBV29-1 .
CASSFLGDSYEQYF TGTGCCAGCAGCTTTCTTGGGGATTCCTACGAGCAGTACTTC TRBJ2-7 . TRBV3-1/TRBV3-2 .
CASGRWEQLSGNTIYF TGTGCCAGCGGCCGATGGGAACAGCTCTCTGGAAACACCATATATTTT TRBJ1-3 . TRBV19 .
CASTRTGGDTQYF TGTGCCAGCACCCGGACAGGGGGTGATACGCAGTATTTT TRBJ2-3 . TRBV6-5 TRBD1
CASLADTTNTGELFF TGCGCCAGTTTAGCTGACACAACTAACACCGGGGAGCTGTTTTTT TRBJ2-2 . TRBV5-1 .
CASSGGNVNSPLHF TGTGCCAGCAGCGGGGGCAATGTCAATTCACCCCTCCACTTT TRBJ1-6 . TRBV28 .
CASSRLGGSEQYF TGTGCCAGCAGCCGTTTAGGAGGGAGCGAGCAGTACTTC TRBJ2-7 . TRBV7-9 .
CASRPGVSGELFF TGTGCCAGCAGACCAGGGGTTTCCGGGGAGCTGTTTTTT TRBJ2-2 . TRBV12-3/TRBV12-4 .
CASSPGPGEQYF TGTGCCAGCAGTCCAGGGCCCGGCGAGCAGTACTTC TRBJ2-7 . TRBV2 .
CASSQGLGEQYF TGTGCCAGCAGCCAAGGACTCGGGGAGCAGTACTTC TRBJ2-7 once TRBV3-1/TRBV3-2 .
CASSEATRATSGANVLTF TGTGCCAGCAGTGAAGCGACCCGGGCGACCTCTGGGGCCAACGTCCTGACTTTC TRBJ2-6 . TRBV6-1 .
CASSLEGGNSPLHF TGTGCCAGCAGTTTGGAGGGAGGTAATTCACCCCTCCACTTT TRBJ1-6 . TRBV27 .
CASSYQGAFYEQYF TGTGCCAGCAGCTATCAGGGCGCTTTCTACGAGCAGTACTTC TRBJ2-7 . TRBV5-5 .
CATSSERTGPGYEQYF TGTGCCACCAGCAGTGAACGGACAGGGCCTGGCTACGAGCAGTACTTC TRBJ2-7 once TRBV15 TRBD1
CASSIGEGSYEQYF TGTGCCAGTAGTATCGGGGAGGGTTCCTACGAGCAGTACTTC TRBJ2-7 . TRBV19 TRBD2
CASSDGDGRVKLFF TGCGCCAGCAGCGACGGGGACGGCCGCGTAAAACTGTTTTTT TRBJ1-4 . TRBV5-1 .
CSASRQGPNEQFF TGCAGTGCTAGTAGACAGGGGCCTAATGAGCAGTTCTTC TRBJ2-1 . TRBV20-1 TRBD1
CACTGQGAREQYF TGTGCCTGTACGGGACAGGGGGCCAGGGAGCAGTACTTC TRBJ2-7 few TRBV30 TRBD1
CASSLDPTGQQFF TGTGCCAGCAGCTTAGACCCGACGGGTCAGCAGTTCTTC TRBJ2-1 once TRBV11-2 .
CASSLESLAGYTQYF TGTGCCAGCAGCTTAGAATCACTAGCGGGTTATACGCAGTATTTT TRBJ2-3 . TRBV7-2 TRBD2
CASSSRLGTTDTQYF TGCGCCAGCAGCTCCCGACTGGGGACCACAGATACGCAGTATTTT TRBJ2-3 . TRBV5-1 .
CASSPRGQSPSLETQYF TGTGCCAGCAGCCCTAGGGGGCAGAGTCCCTCATTGGAGACCCAGTACTTC TRBJ2-5 . TRBV7-9 TRBD1